These 9 T cell receptor beta chains came from one sample sequenced in a study of Ad26.COV2.S vaccination and SARS-CoV-2 variants. Sequencing was performed with immunoSEQ multiplex PCR; in TCRdb, only in-frame clones are kept and a portion is missing. The data show about 100,000 clones, around 81% seen once. The sequenced sample was peripheral blood, obtained after recovery from COVID-19. The receptor set was obtained from a human donor who had recovered from COVID-19.

V gene TRBV3-1 (or the pseudogene TRBV3-2) combines with J gene TRBJ2-5; TRBD2 agrees at 7 bases. V gave up 3 bases and J gave up 5 bases; unmatched junction bases: 15. The CDR3 sequence is 17 residues long. The V gene's germline CDR1 is LGHDT and CDR2 YNNKEL (reference sequence). The CDR3 reads CASSQNPSSGVGETQYF. As DNA, the CDR3 is TGTGCCAGCAGCCAGAATCCCTCCAGCGGGGTTGGGGAGACCCAGTACTTC.

This chain joins TRBV9 and TRBJ2-1; tentatively, D is TRBD1 (5 bases). The length of the CDR3 is 15 residues. Germline V gives CDR1 SGDLS, CDR2 YYNGEE. V was shortened by 0 bases and J by 0 bases, with 7 bases between the two germline ends. The CDR3 is CASSVAGNSYNEQFF. In DNA form, the CDR3 reads TGTGCCAGCAGCGTAGCAGGGAACTCCTACAATGAGCAGTTCTTC.

This rearrangement joins TRBV2 to TRBJ1-6; D is unresolved. Germline V lookup: CDR1 SNHLY, CDR2 FYNNEI. The ends were cut back, 0 bases at V and 2 bases at J, with 5 bases in the middle. The CDR3 contains 15 residues. In nucleotides, the CDR3 is TGTGCCAGCAGTGAAGCCCGGACCTATAATTCACCCCTCCACTTT. Translation: CASSEARTYNSPLHF.

The CDR3 nucleotides are TGCAGTGCTAGAGAGCGCTACGAGCAGTACTTC. It encodes CSARERYEQYF. The rearrangement uses TRBV20-1 and TRBJ2-7, with unresolved D. The CDR3 runs 11 residues. V was shortened by 0 bases and J by 3 bases, with 3 bases between the two germline ends. Per germline, CDR1 DFQATT and CDR2 SNEGSKA (reference sequence).

The rearrangement uses TRBV2 and TRBJ1-6; D is ambiguous. This CDR3 comprises 20 residues. With 4 bases removed from V and 0 bases from J, the gap between germline ends came to 22 bases. Germline CDR1 SNHLY, CDR2 FYNNEI. The CDR3, as DNA: TGTGCCAGCAGTGTCTCGGCAGGAATCGATAAGCCCTCCTATAATTCACCCCTCCACTTT. Protein: CASSVSAGIDKPSYNSPLHF.

As for this clone: Other DNA variants within this sample encode the same CDR3. CDR3 coding DNA: TGTGCCAGCAACGCGAACACTGAAGCTTTCTTT. Its protein is CASNANTEAFF. The chain couples TRBV28 to TRBJ1-1; no reliable D call. The CDR3 is 11 residues long. V shed 7 bases and J shed 1 base, with 4 bases lying between them. CDR1 MDHEN and CDR2 SYDVKM come from the germline V gene.

Only a few counts were recorded for this clone. The rearrangement uses TRBV7-6 and TRBJ2-5; no clear D. The germline gives CDR1 SGHVS, CDR2 FNYEAQ. The V end was cut by 1 base, the J end by 2 bases, with 2 bases between. The CDR3 totals 12 residues. The CDR3 loop reads CASSLGQETQYF. The CDR3 DNA follows: TGTGCCAGCAGCTTAGGGCAAGAGACCCAGTACTTC. Drawing the rest from reference TRBV7-6 and TRBJ2-5, the complete variable domain is GAGVSQSPRYKVTKRGQDVALRCDPISGHVSLYWYRQALGQGPEFLTYFNYEAQQDKSGLPNDRFSAERPEGSISTLTIQRTEQRDSAMYRCASSLGQETQYFGPGTRLLVL.

With regard to this clone: The same CDR3 arises from other DNA sequences in this sample as well. The chain joins TRBV5-1 to TRBJ1-1, with D perhaps TRBD1 (5 bases). Germline V gene sequence: CDR1 SGHRS, CDR2 YFSETQ. CDR3 size: 14 residues. V was cut by 3 bases and J by 6 bases, with 15 bases left in between. CDR3 in DNA: TGCGCCAGCAGCTACCCCAGGGAAGGGGCTGAAGCTTTCTTT. Protein sequence: CASSYPREGAEAFF. The variable domain in full, with the rest retrieved from reference TRBV5-1 and TRBJ1-1, is KAGVTQTPRYLIKTRGQQVTLSCSPISGHRSVSWYQQTPGQGLQFLFEYFSETQRNKGNFPGRFSGRQFSNSRSEMNVSTLELGDSALYLCASSYPREGAEAFFGQGTRLTVV.

This chain connects TRBV28 to TRBJ2-5, with TRBD1 matching over 7 bases. The CDR3 loop spans 16 amino acids. V dropped 5 bases and J dropped 4; count of bases not matched to a gene: 13. Germline V gene sequence: CDR1 MDHEN, CDR2 SYDVKM. For the CDR3, the DNA is TGTGCCAGCAGTCCCTCCGAGGGGGCGCGGAGAGAGACCCAGTACTTC. Its translation is CASSPSEGARRETQYF.